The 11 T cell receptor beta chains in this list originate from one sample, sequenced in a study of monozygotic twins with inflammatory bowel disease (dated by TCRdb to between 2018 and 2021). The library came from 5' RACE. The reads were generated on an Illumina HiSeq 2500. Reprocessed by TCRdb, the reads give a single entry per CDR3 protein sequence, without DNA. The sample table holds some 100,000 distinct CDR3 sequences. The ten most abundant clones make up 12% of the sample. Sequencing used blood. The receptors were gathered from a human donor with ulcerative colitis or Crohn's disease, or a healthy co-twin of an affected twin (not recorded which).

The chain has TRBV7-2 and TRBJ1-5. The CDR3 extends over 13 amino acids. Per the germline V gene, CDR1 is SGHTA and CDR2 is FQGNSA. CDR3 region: CASSSSVGQPQHF. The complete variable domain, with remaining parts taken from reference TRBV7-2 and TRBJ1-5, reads GAGVSQSPSNKVTEKGKDVELRCDPISGHTALYWYRQSLGQGLEFLIYFQGNSAPDKSGLPSDRFSAERTGGSVSTLTIQRTQQEDSAVYLCASSSSVGQPQHFGDGTRLSIL.

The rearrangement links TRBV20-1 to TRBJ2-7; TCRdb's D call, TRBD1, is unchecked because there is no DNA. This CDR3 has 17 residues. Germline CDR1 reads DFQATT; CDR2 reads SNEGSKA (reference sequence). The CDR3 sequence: CSARVHLSPYSSYEQYF.

The CDR3 is CSVVDHRTGETQYF. The gene calls are TRBV29-1 and TRBJ2-5. CDR1 and CDR2 from the germline V gene are SQVTM and ANQGSEA. The CDR3 contains 14 residues.

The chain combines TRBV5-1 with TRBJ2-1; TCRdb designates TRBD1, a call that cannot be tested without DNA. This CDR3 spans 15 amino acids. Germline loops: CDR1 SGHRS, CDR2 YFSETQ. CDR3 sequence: CASSSLQDTSNEQFF.

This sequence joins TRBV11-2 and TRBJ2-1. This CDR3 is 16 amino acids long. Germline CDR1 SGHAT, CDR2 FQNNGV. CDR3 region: CASTFPYRRSYNEQFF.

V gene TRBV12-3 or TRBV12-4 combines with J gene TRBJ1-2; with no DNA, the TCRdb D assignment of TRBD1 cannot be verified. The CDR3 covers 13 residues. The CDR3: CASRPGGAGGYTF.

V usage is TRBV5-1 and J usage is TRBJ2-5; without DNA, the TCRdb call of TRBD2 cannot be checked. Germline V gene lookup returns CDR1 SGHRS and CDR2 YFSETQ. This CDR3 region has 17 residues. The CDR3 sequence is CASSTSPLAGGRETQYF.

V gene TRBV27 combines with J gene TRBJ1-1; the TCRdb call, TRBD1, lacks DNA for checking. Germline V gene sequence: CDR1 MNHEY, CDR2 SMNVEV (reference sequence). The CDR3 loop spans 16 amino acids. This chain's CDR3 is CASSLSSGTGRTEAFF.

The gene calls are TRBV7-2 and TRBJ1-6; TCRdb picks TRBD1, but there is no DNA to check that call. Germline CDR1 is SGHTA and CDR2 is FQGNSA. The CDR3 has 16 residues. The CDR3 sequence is CASSLEALVGNSPLHF.

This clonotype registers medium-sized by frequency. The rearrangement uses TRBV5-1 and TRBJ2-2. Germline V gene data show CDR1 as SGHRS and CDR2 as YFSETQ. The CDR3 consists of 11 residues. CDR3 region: CASGWAGELFF.

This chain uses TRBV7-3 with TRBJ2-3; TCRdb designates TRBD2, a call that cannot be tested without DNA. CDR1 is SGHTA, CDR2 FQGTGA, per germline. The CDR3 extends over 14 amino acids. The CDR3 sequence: CASSLRPSTDTQYF.